This T cell receptor (beta chain) was captured in a study of T cell responses to AZD1222 COVID-19 vaccine. TCRdb's copy holds only in-frame clones and misses some; the assay was immunoSEQ multiplex PCR. The sample includes roughly 120,000 clones, about 88% of them seen just once. As concerns this clone: Its antigen is undetermined.

Germline CDR1 is MNHEY and CDR2 is SVGAGI. The V end was cut by 5 bases, the J end by 2 bases, with 13 bases between. This CDR3 comprises 15 residues. Study conclusions and caveats: The number of AZD1222 recipients seropositive at baseline was only five to seven. The breadth and depth of Spike-specific TCRs increased once two AZD1222 doses had been given. The span of vaccine-associated CD4 TCRs extended across spike, with dominance at 160-218 and 743-854.

The source of this sequence is an adult in good health. Source: peripheral blood, taken on day 0 of MenACWY control vaccination. The V call is TRBV6-5, the J call TRBJ1-3; TRBD1 is a possible D gene (5 bases). CDR3 nucleotide sequence: TGTGCCAGCAGTCCCTTTTGGGGGACTGGAAACACCATATATTTT. Translated, it gives CASSPFWGTGNTIYF.